This TCR beta chain comes out of a study of blood T cells in healthy people across ages (dated by TCRdb to 2013 to 2016). General notes on the study: Template switching captured roughly one uniquely barcoded TCR beta cDNA molecule per two T cells in model experiments. Using deep sequencing normalized with unique cDNA molecular identifiers, the study measured how TCR beta repertoire diversity changes with age. The donors were split into four age groups: young (average around 15 years), middle-aged (roughly 42), aged (62) and long-lived (approximately 80). To avoid experimental bias, donors of different ages were spread randomly across the sequencing lanes. The study analyzed two additional independent replicas of 1 million unique cDNA reads from the same blood draw for two donors, one aged 18 to 30 and one aged 80 or older. Beyond this particular receptor, the publication reports: Compared with the aged group, the long-lived group had more naive CD4+ T cells, fewer expanded clones and increased TCR diversity, suggesting age selection. Observed TCR beta diversity per million T cells fell roughly linearly with age, and a significant reduction was already apparent by age approximately 40. There was a strong correlation between observed TCR beta diversity and the percentage of naive T cells measured by flow cytometry. Because profiling used bulk unsorted PBMCs, naive and antigen-experienced compartments could not be compared conclusively. The CMV infection status of donors was not known, potentially confounding age-related changes in expanded clonotypes. Estimates of total diversity based on one million sequenced T cells were considered lower bounds and underestimates.

The CDR3 spans 15 residues, from the cysteine through the phenylalanine. Just the 45-base CDR3 DNA is kept, in frame starting at base 1. Looking up the germline V gene yields CDR1 MDHEN and CDR2 SYDVKM. Comment on this clonotype: It has no known antigen specificity. There are no base qualities to consult, and no much larger clone falls within one base.

The 39 donors, aged roughly 6 to 95 years, were systemically healthy Caucasian individuals from Russia. Each donor gave roughly 9 milliliters of peripheral blood, drawn into EDTA-treated Vacutainer tubes. Ficoll-Paque density-gradient centrifugation was used to isolate PBMCs, with at least 7 million per sample. Trizol reagent was used to extract total RNA from the PBMCs, yielding at least 5 micrograms per sample. Naive CD45RAhigh/CD27high T cell percentages were measured by flow cytometry on a PBMC aliquot from every donor. Library creation used 5' RACE. Sequenced using an Illumina HiSeq 2500. A second PCR of roughly 7 to 12 cycles was run with a J-beta primer mix and a sample-barcoded 5' primer. A template-switch 5' adaptor carrying 12 random nucleotides introduced a unique molecular identifier onto each TCR beta cDNA molecule. Each sample yielded at least 2.5 million CDR3-containing paired-end reads. First-strand cDNA was synthesized from all RNA with the Mint cDNA synthesis kit, primed by a TRBC-specific oligonucleotide. All cDNA was treated with uracil-DNA glycosylase and then went through a first 18-cycle PCR with the universal primers M1SS and BC2_uni_R. The original pipeline was this. For normalization, 1 million high-quality reads were randomly selected from each sample, with every read carrying a distinct molecular identifier. Instead of being binned into consensus sequences, reads that shared molecular identifiers were thrown out. MiTCR, run with a Q25 quality threshold and the strictest error-elimination algorithm, handled CDR3 identification, clonotype clustering and error correction. A nonparametric unseen species model with Euler transformation was used to estimate a lower bound on total TCR beta diversity. TCRdb passed the public sequencing reads through fastp at Q25 and MiXCR, retaining productive beta sequences. Every CDR3 protein is listed once, alongside the most common genes and DNA of its rows. TCRdb, not the original authors, processed these V and J calls. Present in this sample are 1.5 million to 2 million distinct CDR3 sequences, roughly 50% of which were seen just once. Around 2.1% of the sample lies in the top ten.

The sequence was collected from a woman in her thirties or forties in good health. This chain joins TRBV28 to TRBJ2-5; 9 central bases correspond to TRBD2. The DNA matches TRBJ2-7 better at its end, which makes the J call doubtful. The material sequenced was blood. The nucleotides read TGTGCCAGCAGTTTAACGGGACTAGCTAACTACGAGCAGTACTTC. Its protein product is CASSLTGLANYEQYF.